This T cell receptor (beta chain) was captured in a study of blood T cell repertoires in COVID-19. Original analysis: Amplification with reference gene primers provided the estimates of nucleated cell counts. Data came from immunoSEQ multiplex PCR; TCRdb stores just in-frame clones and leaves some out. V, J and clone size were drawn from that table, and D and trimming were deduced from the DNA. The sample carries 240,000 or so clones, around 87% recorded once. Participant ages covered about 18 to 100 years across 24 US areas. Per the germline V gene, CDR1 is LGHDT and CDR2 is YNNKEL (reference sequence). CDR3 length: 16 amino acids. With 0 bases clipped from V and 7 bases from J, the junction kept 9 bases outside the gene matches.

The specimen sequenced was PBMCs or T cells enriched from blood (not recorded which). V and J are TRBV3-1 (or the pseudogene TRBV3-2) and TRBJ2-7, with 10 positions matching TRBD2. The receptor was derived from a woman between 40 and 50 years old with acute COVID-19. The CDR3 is CASSQDVLAGDVEQYF. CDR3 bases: TGTGCCAGCAGCCAAGATGTCCTAGCGGGAGATGTTGAGCAGTACTTC.